This T cell receptor (beta chain) was profiled in a study of control samples from healthy donors and cancer patients (TCRdb year 2020). About this clone itself: What this receptor recognizes is not known. No base-level quality is on record; no much larger clone is a single base apart. Other nucleotide sequences in the sample specify the same CDR3.

The protocol used for the library was the immunoSEQ multiplex PCR assay. TCRdb carries this immuneACCESS record with in-frame sequences only. Its versions omit some clonotypes, under half of them owing to an unresolved V gene in the studies checked, with the rest unexplained. The sample contains about 150,000 clones, more than 90% of them found a single time. Of the sample, 3% to 4% is held by the ten largest clones. The CDR1 and CDR2 encoded by the germline V gene are SGDLS and YYNGEE. The CDR3 runs 15 amino acids, cysteine and phenylalanine included. The only DNA kept is the CDR3, 45 bases in frame from the first base. Trimming takes 0 bases from V and 0 bases from J, and the germline ends sit 10 bases apart.

The source is a man in his thirties or forties in good health. Sample: blood. The chain is made from TRBV9 and TRBJ2-7, and TRBD1 may be the D gene, going by 6 matching bases. The nucleotide sequence reads TGTGCCAGCAGCGTAGGGGGGCCGGACTCCTACGAGCAGTACTTC. The translation is CASSVGGPDSYEQYF.